This entry describes one TCR beta chain. These data belong to a study of blood T cell repertoires in COVID-19. The wider study: The United States, Italy and Spain provided the acute and convalescent COVID-19 samples.

The method was immunoSEQ multiplex PCR; TCRdb's version includes in-frame clones alone and lacks a portion of them. The table has under 250,000 clones, around four fifths seen once. V was clipped by 5 bases and J by 6 bases; unmatched bases: 13. Germline V gives CDR1 SGHAT, CDR2 FQNNGV. This CDR3 is 16 amino acids long. Sequencing input: peripheral blood. The chain is built from TRBV11-2 and TRBJ2-5, with TRBD1 matching over 9 bases. This clonotype was sampled from a man between 50 and 59 years old with active or convalescent COVID-19. The CDR3 here is CASSPATGTGRKTQYF. CDR3 in DNA: TGTGCCAGCAGCCCAGCCACCGGGACAGGGAGAAAGACCCAGTACTTC.